Ten or more counts support the clone carrying this T cell receptor beta chain. The antigen remains unidentified. Building of the TCR beta libraries involved iRepertoire HTBI primers and Arm-PCR of CDR3 regions. From the multiplex PCR reads, TCRdb called clonotypes with MiXCR, one entry per CDR3 protein. Counted here are around 240,000 distinct CDR3 sequences, roughly 18% occurring once; the ten biggest clones make up 14%. Time point defined: newly diagnosed GD, antithyroid drugs for less than 3 months. With RNA extracted from PBMCs as input, the TCR library was made. The data stem from a study of regulatory T cells in long-lasting Graves disease. CDR1 and CDR2 (germline): MNHEY, SMNVEV (reference sequence). Trimming pared 5 bases from V and 0 bases from J, leaving 8 bases between. This CDR3 has 14 residues. Broader study findings: Persistent patients shared more public clonotypes (roughly 3,000) than newly diagnosed patients (approximately 960). Newly diagnosed Graves' patients had higher TCR diversity than persistent ones.

The sample was also linked to a second study, of T cells in Graves' hyperthyroidism and ophthalmopathy. From that paper: Exclusions: uncontrolled infection, other autoimmune disease, pregnancy, lactation.

V and J are TRBV27 and TRBJ2-1; D uncertain. Sequenced here: peripheral blood mononuclear cells (PBMCs), sampled at new diagnosis, from a patient treated with antithyroid drugs. This clonotype was sampled from a woman in her twenties or thirties with Graves disease. This chain's CDR3 is CASSKTSSYNEQFF. The CDR3 DNA reads as TGTGCCAGCAGTAAGACCAGCTCCTACAATGAGCAGTTCTTC.